A single TCR beta chain is shown here with its context. Its antigen target is currently unknown. No quality values exist for individual bases; no much larger clone is one base distant. The data were obtained in a study of blood T cell repertoires in COVID-19 (dated by TCRdb to 2018 to 2021). General notes on the study: The collaborator samples originated in the United States, Italy and Spain and spanned the acute and convalescent phases of COVID-19. The material from the prospective study consisted of cDNA or gDNA derived from T cells, B-cell-depleted T cells, or PBMCs. Deeply sampled blood TCRbeta repertoires from subjects exposed to, actively infected with, or recovered from COVID-19 were included in the dataset. The repertoires were released in a freely available public database intended as a resource for research on the immune response to SARS-CoV-2. The samples were drawn from two sources: the first 160 participants of the ongoing ImmuneRACE study, and 950 to 1,500 subjects contributed by 6 global collaborators. A de-identified subject ID, COVID-19 status, age in years and sex were almost always included in the sample metadata. Where HLA class I and class II types were available, the types were taken from metadata supplied by the sample provider, not from assay-based typing. Results and caveats for the whole study, not just this receptor: The amount of clinical and demographic metadata varied by source and participant and was provided uncurated.

The germline V gene sets CDR1 to MDHEN and CDR2 to SYDVKM. From the cysteine up to the phenylalanine, the CDR3 has a length of 11 residues. Of the read, only the CDR3 DNA is kept; its 33 bases are in frame from base 1. The V end gives up 8 bases and the J end 5 bases, leaving 3 bases in the junction not matched to a gene. A second Seattle source provided samples from volunteer blood donors who had recovered from COVID-19. The collaborating institutions used their own protocols to collect whole blood in K2EDTA tubes. For TCRbeta analysis, collaborator samples were shipped as frozen whole blood, as isolated PBMCs, or as DNA extracted from either sample type. The immunoSEQ Assay, a bias-controlled multiplex PCR, was used to amplify TCRbeta CDR3 regions from genomic DNA. For the original study's pipeline: The number of nucleated cells in each sample was estimated by amplification of reference gene primers within the assay. To quantify the absolute abundance of each unique TCRbeta CDR3 rearrangement, sequence reads were collapsed and filtered. Productive Simpson clonality was computed per sample as the square root of Simpson's diversity index over productive rearrangements. The immuneACCESS repertoire file appears here via TCRdb, limited to in-frame rearrangements. These files lack a portion of the clones; in checked studies, under half of the deficit traces to unresolved V genes, and the cause of the others is not known. From that table come the V and J calls and clone size; the DNA was used to work out D and trimming. The sample table records about 70,000 clones; about 80% of these occur just once. The top ten clones comprise around a sixth of the sample.

This TCR came from a man between 65 and 85 years old who had recovered from COVID-19. The chain employs TRBV28 and TRBJ2-7; a stretch of 7 junction bases matches TRBD2. Sequencing was done on a sample of peripheral blood. The CDR3 protein sequence reads: CASLGRDEQYF. The DNA is TGTGCCAGCCTTGGGAGGGACGAGCAGTACTTC.